This T cell receptor beta chain was obtained from a study of radiation and T cells in renal cell carcinoma. Background on the study: Nephrectomy followed 15 Gy stereotactic body radiation by 4 weeks.

The CDR3 is 13 residues long. V was trimmed by 5 bases and J by 4 bases, leaving 11 bases between them. The germline gives CDR1 LNHDA, CDR2 SQIVND (reference sequence). Regarding the study as a whole: In blood, top tumor clones expanded by 2 weeks, shrinking by 4. Without pretreatment biopsies, baseline tumor clonotype presence was undetermined.

For this clone: The target antigen is unknown.

The protocol was immunoSEQ multiplex PCR, while the TCRdb copy is restricted to in-frame clones and leaves out a portion. This sample yields 100,000 to 150,000 clones, of which 75% to 85% are seen a single time; around 2% belongs to the top ten. Time point here: blood 2 weeks post-SBRT. As to treatment: 15 Gy SBRT to primary tumor, nephrectomy 4 weeks later. This specimen was blood, taken from a patient whose treatment included radiotherapy and nephrectomy. This clonotype was sampled from a woman aged 60-70 years with renal cell carcinoma. J is TRBJ1-1 and V is TRBV19; maybe TRBD1 (6 bases). The CDR3 region has the DNA TGTGCCAGTAGTCCCGGACAGATCACTGAAGCTTTCTTT. It translates to CASSPGQITEAFF. The entire variable domain, with the rest obtained from reference TRBV19 and TRBJ1-1, is as follows: DGGITQSPKYLFRKEGQNVTLSCEQNLNHDAMYWYRQDPGQGLRLIYYSQIVNDFQKGDIAEGYSVSREKKESFPLTVTSAQKNPTAFYLCASSPGQITEAFFGQGTRLTVV.